This T cell receptor beta chain was identified in a study of HIV-infected children after antiretroviral therapy interruption. For the study at large: Most participating children were previously exposed to EBV and CMV. Samples from the continuous-treatment group were taken at weeks 0, 48 and 150. Weeks 0, 12, interruption end (24 or 48), and about 3 years post-study gave interruption-arm samples.

RNA-based 3' RACE libraries used unique molecular identifiers. One entry per CDR3 protein, called by TCRdb with MiXCR from the 3' RACE reads. The sample consists of over 35,000 distinct CDR3 sequences, approximately 7% of them appearing once. This clonotype was observed at least ten times. Germline and junction disagree at one end, which may indicate a read error. The V gene's germline CDR1 is MNHNY and CDR2 SVGAGI (reference sequence). The CDR3 extends over 14 amino acids. The treatment is: PENTA 11 planned treatment interruption arm or continuous ART arm. This TCR was sampled from a pool of human donors with HIV. The sequenced sample was CD45RA+ CD4+ T cells from PBMCs, pooled from several time points, obtained from a donor given antiretroviral therapy, either interrupted or continuous. The subset was: naive CD4+ CD45RA+ CD45RO- T cells. The chain joins TRBV6-6 to TRBJ1-4; D is unclear. The CDR3: CASSARRTNERLFF. In DNA, the CDR3 is TGTGCCAGCAGTGCCCGCCGGACCAACGAAAGATTATTTTTC.